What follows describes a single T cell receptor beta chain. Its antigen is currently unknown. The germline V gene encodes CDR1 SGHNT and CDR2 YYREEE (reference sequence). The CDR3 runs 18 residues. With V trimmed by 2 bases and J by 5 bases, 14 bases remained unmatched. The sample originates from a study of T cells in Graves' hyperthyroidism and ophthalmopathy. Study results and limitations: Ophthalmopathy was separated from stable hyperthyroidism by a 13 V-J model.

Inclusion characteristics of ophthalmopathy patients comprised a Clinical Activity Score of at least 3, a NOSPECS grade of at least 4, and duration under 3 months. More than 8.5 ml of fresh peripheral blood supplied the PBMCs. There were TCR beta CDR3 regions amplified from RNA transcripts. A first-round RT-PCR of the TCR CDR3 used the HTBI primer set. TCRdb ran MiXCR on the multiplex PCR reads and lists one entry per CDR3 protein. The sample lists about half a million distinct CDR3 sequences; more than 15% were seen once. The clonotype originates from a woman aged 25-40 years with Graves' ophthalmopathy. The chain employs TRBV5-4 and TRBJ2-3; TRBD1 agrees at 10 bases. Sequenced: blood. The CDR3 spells CASSFVSVGQGDGDTQYF. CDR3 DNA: TGTGCCAGCAGCTTTGTCAGTGTCGGACAGGGGGACGGAGATACGCAGTATTTT.